The TCR beta chain under discussion was sequenced for a study of blood T cell repertoires in COVID-19. Data came from immunoSEQ multiplex PCR; TCRdb stores just in-frame clones and leaves some out. Of 380,000 or so clones listed, nearly 90% were seen once; the top ten hold approximately 2.1%. This CDR3 has 12 residues. CDR1 and CDR2 from the germline V gene are MNHEY and SVGAGI. Trimming pared 7 bases from V and 4 bases from J, leaving 10 bases between. The V call is TRBV6-5, the J call TRBJ1-2; a weak D match, TRBD1 (6 bases). Specimen: PBMCs or T cells enriched from blood (not recorded which). The TCR comes from a woman aged 40-49 years with acute COVID-19. The CDR3 region is CASTRQVYGYTF. The CDR3 DNA is TGTGCCAGCACCCGACAGGTCTATGGCTACACCTTC.